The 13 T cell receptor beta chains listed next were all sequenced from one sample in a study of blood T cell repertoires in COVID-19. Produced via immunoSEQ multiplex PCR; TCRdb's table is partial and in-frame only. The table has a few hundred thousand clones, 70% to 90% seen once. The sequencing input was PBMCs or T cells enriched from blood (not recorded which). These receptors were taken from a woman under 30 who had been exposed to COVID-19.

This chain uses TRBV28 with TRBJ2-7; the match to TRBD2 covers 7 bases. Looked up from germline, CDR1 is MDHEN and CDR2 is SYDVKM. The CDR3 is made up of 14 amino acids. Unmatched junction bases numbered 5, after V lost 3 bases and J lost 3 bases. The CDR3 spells CASSLSGILYEQYF. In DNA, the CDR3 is TGTGCCAGCAGTTTGAGCGGGATACTCTACGAGCAGTACTTC.

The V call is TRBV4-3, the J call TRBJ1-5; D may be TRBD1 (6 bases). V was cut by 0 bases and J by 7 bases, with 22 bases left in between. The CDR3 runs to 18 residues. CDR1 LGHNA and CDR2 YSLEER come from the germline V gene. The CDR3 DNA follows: TGCGCCAGCAGCCAAGAGATAATAGGGCAGGGGCGGCGACAGCCCCAGCATTTT. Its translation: CASSQEIIGQGRRQPQHF.

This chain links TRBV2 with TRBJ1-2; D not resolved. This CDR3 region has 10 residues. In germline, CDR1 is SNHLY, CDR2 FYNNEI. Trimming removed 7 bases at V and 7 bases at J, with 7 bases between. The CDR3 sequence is CASTGLGYTF. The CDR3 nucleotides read TGTGCCAGCACTGGCCTTGGCTACACCTTC.

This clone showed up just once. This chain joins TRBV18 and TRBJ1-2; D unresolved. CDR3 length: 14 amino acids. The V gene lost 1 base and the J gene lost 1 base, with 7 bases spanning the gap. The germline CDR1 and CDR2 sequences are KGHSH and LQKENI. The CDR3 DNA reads TGTGCCAGCTCACCACAGTCCAGTAACTATGGCTACACCTTC. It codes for CASSPQSSNYGYTF.

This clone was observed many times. Here the CDR3 reads CASSLGQGSYNEQFF. CDR3 nucleotide sequence: TGTGCCAGCAGCTTAGGGCAGGGCTCCTACAATGAGCAGTTCTTC. V usage is TRBV7-2 and J usage is TRBJ2-1; perhaps TRBD1 as D (5 bases). The ends were cut back, 1 base at V and 0 bases at J, with 7 bases in the middle. Germline CDR1 is SGHTA and CDR2 is FQGNSA. CDR3 size: 15 residues. Variable domain in full (rest from reference TRBV7-2 and TRBJ2-1): GAGVSQSPSNKVTEKGKDVELRCDPISGHTALYWYRQSLGQGLEFLIYFQGNSAPDKSGLPSDRFSAERTGGSVSTLTIQRTQQEDSAVYLCASSLGQGSYNEQFFGPGTRLTVL.

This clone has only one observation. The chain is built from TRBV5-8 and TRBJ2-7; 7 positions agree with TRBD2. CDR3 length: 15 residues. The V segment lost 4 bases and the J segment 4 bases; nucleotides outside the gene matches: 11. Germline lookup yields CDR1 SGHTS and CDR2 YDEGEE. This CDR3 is CASSRSRLAVYEQYF. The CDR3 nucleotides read TGTGCCAGCAGCAGAAGTAGGCTAGCGGTATACGAGCAGTACTTC.

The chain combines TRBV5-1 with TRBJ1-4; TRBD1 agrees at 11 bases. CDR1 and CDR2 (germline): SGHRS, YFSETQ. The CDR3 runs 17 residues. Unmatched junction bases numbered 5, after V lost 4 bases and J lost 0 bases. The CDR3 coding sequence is TGCGCCAGCAGCCGCGGACAGGGGGCCTCAACTAATGAAAAACTGTTTTTT. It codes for CASSRGQGASTNEKLFF.

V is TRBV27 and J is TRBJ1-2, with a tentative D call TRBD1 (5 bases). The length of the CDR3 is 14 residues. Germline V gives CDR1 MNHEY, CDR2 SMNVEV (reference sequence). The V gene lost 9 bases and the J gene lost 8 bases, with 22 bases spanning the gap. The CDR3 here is CARAPSGGVEGYTF. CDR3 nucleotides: TGTGCCAGGGCACCGAGTGGGGGGGTAGAAGGCTACACCTTC.

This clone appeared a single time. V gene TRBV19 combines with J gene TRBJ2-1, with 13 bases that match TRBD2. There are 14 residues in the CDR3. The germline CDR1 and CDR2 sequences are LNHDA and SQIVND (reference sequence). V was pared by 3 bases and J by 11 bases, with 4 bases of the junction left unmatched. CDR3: CASSIGLAGVQQFF. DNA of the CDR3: TGTGCCAGTAGTATCGGACTAGCGGGAGTTCAGCAGTTCTTC.

This CDR3 reads CASNPGQGAGYTF. The DNA of the CDR3 is TGTGCCAGCAACCCAGGACAGGGGGCTGGCTACACCTTC. The rearrangement joins TRBV6-5 to TRBJ1-2; TRBD1 agrees at 11 bases. CDR3 length: 13 amino acids. Germline CDR1 is MNHEY and CDR2 is SVGAGI. Germline trimming cut 7 bases from V and 7 bases from J; bases unmatched to any gene: 5.

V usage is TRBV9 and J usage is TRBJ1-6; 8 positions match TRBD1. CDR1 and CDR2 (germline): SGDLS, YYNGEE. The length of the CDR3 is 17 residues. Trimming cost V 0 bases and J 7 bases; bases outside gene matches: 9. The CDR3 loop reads CASSVEETGAENSPLHF. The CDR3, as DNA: TGTGCCAGCAGCGTAGAGGAGACAGGGGCCGAGAATTCACCCCTCCACTTT.

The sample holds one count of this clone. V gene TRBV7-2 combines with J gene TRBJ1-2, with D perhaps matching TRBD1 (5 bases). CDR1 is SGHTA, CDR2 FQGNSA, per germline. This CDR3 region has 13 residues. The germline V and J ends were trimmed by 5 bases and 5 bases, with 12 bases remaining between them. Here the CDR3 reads CASSQAGSYGYTF. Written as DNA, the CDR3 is TGTGCCAGCAGCCAAGCAGGGTCTTATGGCTACACCTTC.

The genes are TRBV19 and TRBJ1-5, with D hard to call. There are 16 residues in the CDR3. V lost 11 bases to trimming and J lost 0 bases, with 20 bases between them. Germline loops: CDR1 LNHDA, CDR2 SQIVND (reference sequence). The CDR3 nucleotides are TGTGCCTCAACCGGGTCGACTCCCTATAGCAATCAGCCCCAGCATTTT. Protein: CASTGSTPYSNQPQHF.